This T cell receptor (beta chain) originates from a study of T cells in Graves' hyperthyroidism and ophthalmopathy. Germline values: CDR1 SGHTA, CDR2 FQGTGA. Trimming removed 3 bases from V and 2 bases from J, with 28 bases in between. CDR3 length: 20 amino acids. There were TCR beta CDR3 regions amplified from RNA transcripts. A first-round RT-PCR of the TCR CDR3 used the HTBI primer set. TCRdb redid the calling of the multiplex PCR reads with MiXCR, one entry per CDR3 protein. This sample has approximately 500,000 distinct CDR3 sequences, with 46% found just once. The TCR comes from a woman younger than 30 with Graves' hyperthyroidism. V gene TRBV7-3 combines with J gene TRBJ2-5; D is perhaps TRBD1 (6 bases). Sequencing was done on a sample of peripheral blood or thyroid tissue (not recorded which). The CDR3 DNA follows: TGTGCCAGCAGCTTTGTGGGGCTCCGCTCGCTCACAGGGAGACAAGAGACCCAGTACTTC. This gives the protein CASSFVGLRSLTGRQETQYF.